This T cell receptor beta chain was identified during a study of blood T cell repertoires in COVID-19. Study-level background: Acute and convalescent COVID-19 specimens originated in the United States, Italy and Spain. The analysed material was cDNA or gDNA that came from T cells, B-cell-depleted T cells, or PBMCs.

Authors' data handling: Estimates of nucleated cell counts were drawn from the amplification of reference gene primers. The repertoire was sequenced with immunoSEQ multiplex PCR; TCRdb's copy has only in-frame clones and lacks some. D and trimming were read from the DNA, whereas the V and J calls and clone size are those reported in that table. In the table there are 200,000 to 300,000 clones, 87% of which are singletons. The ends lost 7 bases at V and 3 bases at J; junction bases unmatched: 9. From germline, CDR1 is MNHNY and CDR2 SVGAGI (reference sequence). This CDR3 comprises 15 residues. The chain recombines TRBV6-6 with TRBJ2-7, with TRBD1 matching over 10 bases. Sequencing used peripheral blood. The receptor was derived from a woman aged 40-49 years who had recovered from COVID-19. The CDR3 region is CASTALRDRGYEQYF. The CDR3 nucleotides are TGTGCCAGCACTGCCCTCCGGGACAGGGGCTACGAGCAGTACTTC.